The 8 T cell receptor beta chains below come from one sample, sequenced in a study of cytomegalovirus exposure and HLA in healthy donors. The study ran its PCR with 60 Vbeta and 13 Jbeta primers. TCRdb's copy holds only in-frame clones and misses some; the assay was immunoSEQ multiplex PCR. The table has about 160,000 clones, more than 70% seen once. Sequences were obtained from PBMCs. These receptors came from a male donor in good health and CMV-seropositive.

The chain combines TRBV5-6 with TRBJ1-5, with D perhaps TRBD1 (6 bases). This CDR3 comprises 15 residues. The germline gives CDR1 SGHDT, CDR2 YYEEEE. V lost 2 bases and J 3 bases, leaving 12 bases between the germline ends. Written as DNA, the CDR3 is TGTGCCAGCAGCTTAGTAGGGGGGGACAATCAGCCCCAGCATTTT. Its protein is CASSLVGGDNQPQHF.

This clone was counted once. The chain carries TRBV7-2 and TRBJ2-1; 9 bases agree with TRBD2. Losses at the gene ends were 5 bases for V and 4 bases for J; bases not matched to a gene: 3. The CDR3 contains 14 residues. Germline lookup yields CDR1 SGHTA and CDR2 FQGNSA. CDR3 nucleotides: TGTGCCAGCAGCCGGACTAGCGCTTACAATGAGCAGTTCTTC. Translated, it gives CASSRTSAYNEQFF.

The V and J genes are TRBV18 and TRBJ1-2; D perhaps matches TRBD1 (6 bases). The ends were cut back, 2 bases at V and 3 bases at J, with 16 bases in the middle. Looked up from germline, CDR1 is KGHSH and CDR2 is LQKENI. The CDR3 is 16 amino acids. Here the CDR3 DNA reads TGTGCCAGCTCACCAATCGGGGGGCGGATTGACTATGGCTACACCTTC. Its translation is CASSPIGGRIDYGYTF.

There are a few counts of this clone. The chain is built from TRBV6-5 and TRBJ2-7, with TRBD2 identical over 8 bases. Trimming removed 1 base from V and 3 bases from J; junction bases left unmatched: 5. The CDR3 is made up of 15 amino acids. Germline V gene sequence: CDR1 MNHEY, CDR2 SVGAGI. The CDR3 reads CASSYFREGDYEQYF. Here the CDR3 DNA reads TGTGCCAGCAGTTACTTCCGGGAGGGGGACTACGAGCAGTACTTC.

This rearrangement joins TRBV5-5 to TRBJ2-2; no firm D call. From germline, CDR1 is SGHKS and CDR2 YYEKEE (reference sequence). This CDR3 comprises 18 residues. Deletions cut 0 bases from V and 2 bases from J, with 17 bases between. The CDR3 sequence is CASSLGVSYAFNTGELFF. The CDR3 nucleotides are TGTGCCAGCAGCTTGGGAGTAAGCTACGCTTTCAACACCGGGGAGCTGTTTTTT.

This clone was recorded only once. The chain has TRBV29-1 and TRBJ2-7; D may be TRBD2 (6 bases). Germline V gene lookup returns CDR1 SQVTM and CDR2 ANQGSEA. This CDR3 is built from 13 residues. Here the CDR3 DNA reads TGCAGTGCGACGGGGGAGAGCTCCTACGAGCAGTACTTC. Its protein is CSATGESSYEQYF.

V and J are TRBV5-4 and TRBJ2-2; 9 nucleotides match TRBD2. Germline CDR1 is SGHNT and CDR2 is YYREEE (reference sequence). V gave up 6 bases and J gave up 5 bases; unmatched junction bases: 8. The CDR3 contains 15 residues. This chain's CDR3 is CASTLSGRETGELFF. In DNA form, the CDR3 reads TGTGCCAGCACCCTTAGCGGGAGAGAAACCGGGGAGCTGTTTTTT.

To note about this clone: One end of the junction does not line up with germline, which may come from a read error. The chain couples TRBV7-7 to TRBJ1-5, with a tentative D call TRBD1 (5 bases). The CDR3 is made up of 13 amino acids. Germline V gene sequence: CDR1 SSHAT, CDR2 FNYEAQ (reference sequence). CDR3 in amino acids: CASSKTEDQPQHF. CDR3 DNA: TGTGCTAGCAGCAAGACAGAGGATCAGCCCCAGCATTTT.